This record concerns one TCR beta chain sequence. Its antigen is undetermined. This sample stems from a study of response to subunit inactivated influenza vaccine. Germline V gives CDR1 SNHLY, CDR2 FYNNEI. The CDR3 covers 12 residues. TCRdb re-called the RT-PCR reads through MiXCR, storing one row per CDR3 protein. The table has roughly 500,000 distinct CDR3 sequences, roughly 25% seen once. Study-level points and caveats: The authors put forward the suggestion that each seasonal influenza vaccination may bring in only a limited number of new T cells.

This chain uses TRBV2 with TRBJ2-3; D possibly matches TRBD1 or TRBD2 (6 bases each). This receptor was obtained from a man over 45 who received an inactivated influenza vaccine. Sequenced material: CD4+ T cells sorted from PBMCs, taken roughly 5 days after vaccination. Here the CDR3 reads CAGTGATDTQYF. The CDR3 nucleotides read TGTGCAGGCACGGGGGCCACAGATACGCAGTATTTT.